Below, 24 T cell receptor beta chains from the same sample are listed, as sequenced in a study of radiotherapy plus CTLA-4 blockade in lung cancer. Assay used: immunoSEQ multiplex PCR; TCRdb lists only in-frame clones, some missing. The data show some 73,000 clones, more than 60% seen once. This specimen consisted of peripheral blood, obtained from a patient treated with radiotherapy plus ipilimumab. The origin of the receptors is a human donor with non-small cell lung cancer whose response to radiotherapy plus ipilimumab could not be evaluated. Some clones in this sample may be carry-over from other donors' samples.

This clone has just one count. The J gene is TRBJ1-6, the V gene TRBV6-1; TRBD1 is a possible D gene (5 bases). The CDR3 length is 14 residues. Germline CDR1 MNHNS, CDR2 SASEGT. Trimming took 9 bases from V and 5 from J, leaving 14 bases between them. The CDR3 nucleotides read TGTGCCAGTGACTTTGGGGCAAATAATTCACCCCTCCACTTT. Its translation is CASDFGANNSPLHF.

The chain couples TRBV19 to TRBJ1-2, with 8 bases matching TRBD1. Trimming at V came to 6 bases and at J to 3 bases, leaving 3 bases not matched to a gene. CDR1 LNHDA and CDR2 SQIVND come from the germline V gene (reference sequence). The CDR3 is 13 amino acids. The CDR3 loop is CASRTGVDYGYTF. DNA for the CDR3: TGTGCCAGTAGGACAGGGGTGGACTATGGCTACACCTTC. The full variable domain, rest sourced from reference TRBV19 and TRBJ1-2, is DGGITQSPKYLFRKEGQNVTLSCEQNLNHDAMYWYRQDPGQGLRLIYYSQIVNDFQKGDIAEGYSVSREKKESFPLTVTSAQKNPTAFYLCASRTGVDYGYTFGSGTRLTVV.

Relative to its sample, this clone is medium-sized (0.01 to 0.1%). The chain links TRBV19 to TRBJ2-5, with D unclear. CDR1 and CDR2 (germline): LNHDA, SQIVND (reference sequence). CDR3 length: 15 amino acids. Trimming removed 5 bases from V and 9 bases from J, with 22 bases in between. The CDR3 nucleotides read TGTGCCAGTAGTCCCCCTGGCGGCTCCAGCGTGGCCCAGTACTTC. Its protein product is CASSPPGGSSVAQYF.

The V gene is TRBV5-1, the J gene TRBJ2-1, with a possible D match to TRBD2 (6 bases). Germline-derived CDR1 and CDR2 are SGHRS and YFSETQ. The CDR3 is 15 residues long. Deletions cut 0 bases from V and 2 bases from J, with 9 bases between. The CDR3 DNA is TGCGCCAGCAGCTTGGGGGCTAGCGCCTACAATGAGCAGTTCTTC. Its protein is CASSLGASAYNEQFF.

The CDR3 bases are TGTGCCAGCAGTTTACCAGGGGGTGAGAACTATGGCTACACCTTC. This gives the protein CASSLPGGENYGYTF. The genes are TRBV28 and TRBJ1-2, with 7 positions matching TRBD1. Looked up from germline, CDR1 is MDHEN and CDR2 is SYDVKM. The CDR3 is made up of 15 amino acids. The J segment lost 2 bases and the V segment lost 2 bases, leaving 5 bases of the junction unmatched.

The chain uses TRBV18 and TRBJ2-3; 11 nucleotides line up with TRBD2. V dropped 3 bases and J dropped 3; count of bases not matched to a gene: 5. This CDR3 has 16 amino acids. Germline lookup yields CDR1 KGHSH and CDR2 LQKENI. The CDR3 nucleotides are TGTGCCAGCTCACCCCAACTAGCGGGGGCAACAGATACGCAGTATTTT. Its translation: CASSPQLAGATDTQYF.

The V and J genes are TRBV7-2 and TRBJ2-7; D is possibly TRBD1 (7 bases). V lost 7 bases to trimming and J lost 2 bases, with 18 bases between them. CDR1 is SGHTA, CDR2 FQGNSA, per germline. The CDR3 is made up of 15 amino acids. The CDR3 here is CASIPFQGGTYEQYF. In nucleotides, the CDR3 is TGTGCCAGCATCCCCTTCCAGGGGGGTACCTACGAGCAGTACTTC.

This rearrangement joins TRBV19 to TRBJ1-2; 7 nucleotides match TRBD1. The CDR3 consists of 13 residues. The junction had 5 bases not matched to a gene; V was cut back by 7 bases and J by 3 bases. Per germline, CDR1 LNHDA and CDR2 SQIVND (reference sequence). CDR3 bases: TGTGCCAGTATGAGGCAGGGGGACTATGGCTACACCTTC. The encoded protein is CASMRQGDYGYTF.

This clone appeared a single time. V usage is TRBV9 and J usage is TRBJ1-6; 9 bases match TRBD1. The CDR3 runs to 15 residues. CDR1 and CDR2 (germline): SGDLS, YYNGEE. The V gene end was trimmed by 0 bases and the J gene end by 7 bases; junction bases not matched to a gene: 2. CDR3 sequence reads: CASSVDRGRNSPLHF. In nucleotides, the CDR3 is TGTGCCAGCAGCGTAGACAGGGGGCGAAATTCACCCCTCCACTTT.

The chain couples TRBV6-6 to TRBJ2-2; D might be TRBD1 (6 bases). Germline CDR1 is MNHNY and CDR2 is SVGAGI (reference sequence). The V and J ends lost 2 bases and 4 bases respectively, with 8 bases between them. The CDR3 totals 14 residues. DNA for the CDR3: TGTGCCAGCAGTTACATCAGGGGCACCGGGGAGCTGTTTTTT. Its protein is CASSYIRGTGELFF.

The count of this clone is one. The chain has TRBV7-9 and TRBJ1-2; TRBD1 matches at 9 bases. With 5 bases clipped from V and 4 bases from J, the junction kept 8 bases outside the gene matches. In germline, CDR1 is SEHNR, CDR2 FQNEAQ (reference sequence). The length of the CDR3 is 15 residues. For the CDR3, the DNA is TGTGCCAGCAGCACAACGGACAGGGGTGGCTATGGCTACACCTTC. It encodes CASSTTDRGGYGYTF. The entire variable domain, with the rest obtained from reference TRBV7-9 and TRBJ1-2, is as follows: DTGVSQNPRHKITKRGQNVTFRCDPISEHNRLYWYRQTLGQGPEFLTYFQNEAQLEKSRLLSDRFSAERPKGSFSTLEIQRTEQGDSAMYLCASSTTDRGGYGYTFGSGTRLTVV.

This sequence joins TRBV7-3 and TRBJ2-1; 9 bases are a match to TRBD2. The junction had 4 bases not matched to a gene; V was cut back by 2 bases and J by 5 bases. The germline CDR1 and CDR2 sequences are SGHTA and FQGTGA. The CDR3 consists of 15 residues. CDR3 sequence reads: CASSLSSGANNEQFF. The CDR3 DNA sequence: TGTGCCAGCAGCTTATCTAGCGGGGCTAACAATGAGCAGTTCTTC.

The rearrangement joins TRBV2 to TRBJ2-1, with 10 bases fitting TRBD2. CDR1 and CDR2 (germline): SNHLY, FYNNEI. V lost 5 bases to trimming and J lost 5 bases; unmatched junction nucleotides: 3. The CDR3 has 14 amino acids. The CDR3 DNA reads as TGTGCCAGCAGTCCCGGACTAGCGGACAATGAGCAGTTCTTC. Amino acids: CASSPGLADNEQFF.

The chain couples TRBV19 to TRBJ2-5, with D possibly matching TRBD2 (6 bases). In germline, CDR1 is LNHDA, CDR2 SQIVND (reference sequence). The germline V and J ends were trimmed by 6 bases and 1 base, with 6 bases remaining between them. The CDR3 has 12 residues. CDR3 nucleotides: TGTGCCAGTAGCGGGAGCCAAGAGACCCAGTACTTC. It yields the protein CASSGSQETQYF.

The CDR3 DNA is TGTGCCAGCAGCGAACCCCGGACAGGACCCTTGAACACTGAAGCTTTCTTT. This codes for CASSEPRTGPLNTEAFF. V and J are TRBV9 and TRBJ1-1; TRBD1 aligns across 7 bases. J was trimmed by 0 bases and V by 3 bases; bases with no gene match: 11. This CDR3 spans 17 amino acids. Per germline, CDR1 SGDLS and CDR2 YYNGEE.

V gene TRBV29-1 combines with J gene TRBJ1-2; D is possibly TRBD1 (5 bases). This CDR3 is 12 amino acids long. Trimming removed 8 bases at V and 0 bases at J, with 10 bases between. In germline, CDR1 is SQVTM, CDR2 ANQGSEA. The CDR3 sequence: CSFWTSNYGYTF. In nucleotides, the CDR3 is TGCAGCTTTTGGACATCTAACTATGGCTACACCTTC.

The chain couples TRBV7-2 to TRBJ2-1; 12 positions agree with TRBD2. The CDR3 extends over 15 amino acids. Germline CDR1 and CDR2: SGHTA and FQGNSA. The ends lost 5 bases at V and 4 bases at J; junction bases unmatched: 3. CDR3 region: CASSLGLAGYNEQFF. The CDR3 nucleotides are TGTGCCAGCAGCCTAGGACTAGCGGGGTACAATGAGCAGTTCTTC.

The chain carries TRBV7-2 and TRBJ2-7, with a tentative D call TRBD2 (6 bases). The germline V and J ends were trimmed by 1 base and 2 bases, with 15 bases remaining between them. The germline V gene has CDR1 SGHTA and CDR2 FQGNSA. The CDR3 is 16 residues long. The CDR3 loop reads CASSLGWAGPAYEQYF. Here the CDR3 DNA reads TGTGCCAGCAGCTTAGGTTGGGCGGGGCCCGCCTACGAGCAGTACTTC.

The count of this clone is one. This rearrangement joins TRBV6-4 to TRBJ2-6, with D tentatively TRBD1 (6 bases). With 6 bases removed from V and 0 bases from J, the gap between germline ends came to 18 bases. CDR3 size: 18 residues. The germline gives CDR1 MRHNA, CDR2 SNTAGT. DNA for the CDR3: TGTGCCAGCAGACCCGGACAGTTGCCCTTCTCTGGGGCCAACGTCCTGACTTTC. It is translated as CASRPGQLPFSGANVLTF.

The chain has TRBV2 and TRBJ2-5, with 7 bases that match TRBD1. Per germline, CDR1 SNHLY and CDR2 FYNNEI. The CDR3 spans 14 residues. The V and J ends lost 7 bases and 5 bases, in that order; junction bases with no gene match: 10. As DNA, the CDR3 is TGTGCCAGCAAGGGGGCGGGCGGTTGGGAGACCCAGTACTTC. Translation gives CASKGAGGWETQYF. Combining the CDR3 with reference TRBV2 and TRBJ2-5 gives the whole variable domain EPEVTQTPSHQVTQMGQEVILRCVPISNHLYFYWYRQILGQKVEFLVSFYNNEISEKSEIFDDQFSVERPDGSNFTLKIRSTKLEDSAMYFCASKGAGGWETQYFGPGTRLLVL.

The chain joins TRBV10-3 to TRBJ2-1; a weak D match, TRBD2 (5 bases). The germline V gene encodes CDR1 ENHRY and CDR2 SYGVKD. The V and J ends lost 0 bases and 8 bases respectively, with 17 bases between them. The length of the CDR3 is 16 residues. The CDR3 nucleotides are TGTGCCATCAGTGAGTCCGATTTTGGGCTCGGGGATGAGCAGTTCTTC. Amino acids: CAISESDFGLGDEQFF.

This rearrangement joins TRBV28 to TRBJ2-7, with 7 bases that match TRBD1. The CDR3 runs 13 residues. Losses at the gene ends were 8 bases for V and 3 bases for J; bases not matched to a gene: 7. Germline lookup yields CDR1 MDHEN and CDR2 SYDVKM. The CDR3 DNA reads TGTGCCAGCTCCCAAGGGGGCTACTACGAGCAGTACTTC. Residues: CASSQGGYYEQYF. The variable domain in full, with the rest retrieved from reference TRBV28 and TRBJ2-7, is DVKVTQSSRYLVKRTGEKVFLECVQDMDHENMFWYRQDPGLGLRLIYFSYDVKMKEKGDIPEGYSVSREKKERFSLILESASTNQTSMYLCASSQGGYYEQYFGPGTRLTVT.

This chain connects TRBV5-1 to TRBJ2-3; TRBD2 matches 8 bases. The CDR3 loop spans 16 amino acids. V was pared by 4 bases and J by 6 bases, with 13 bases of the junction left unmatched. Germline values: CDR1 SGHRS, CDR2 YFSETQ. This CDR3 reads CASSPSLGAGEDTQYF. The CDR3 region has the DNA TGCGCCAGCAGCCCGTCCCTGGGAGCGGGGGAGGATACGCAGTATTTT.

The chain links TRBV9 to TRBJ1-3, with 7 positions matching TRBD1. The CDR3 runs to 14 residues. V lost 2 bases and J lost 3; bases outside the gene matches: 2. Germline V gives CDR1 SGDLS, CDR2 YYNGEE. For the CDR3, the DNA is TGTGCCAGCAGCGTTACAGGGGTTGGAAACACCATATATTTT. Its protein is CASSVTGVGNTIYF.